One sample yielded the 8 T cell receptor beta chains listed below, sequenced in a study of identical twins. TCRdb analysed the 5' RACE reads with MiXCR anew, one entry per CDR3 protein. The repertoire consists of a few hundred thousand distinct CDR3 sequences, with more than 9% occurring once and the leading ten covering approximately 3.2%. This sample was shared with a second study, whose subject was yellow fever vaccine responses in identical twins.

Sequencing was performed on PBMCs. These receptor sequences come from a young woman in good health.

In its sample, this clonotype was seen many times. J is TRBJ1-2 and V is TRBV20-1, with D unresolved. Germline loops: CDR1 DFQATT, CDR2 SNEGSKA (reference sequence). The CDR3 has 14 residues. V lost 0 bases to trimming and J lost 2 bases, with 10 bases between them. The CDR3 DNA reads as TGCAGTGCTAGAGATCCTGGCACCAACTATGGCTACACCTTC. Encoded protein: CSARDPGTNYGYTF.

The rearrangement joins TRBV5-6 to TRBJ2-7; maybe TRBD2 (6 bases). Germline lookup yields CDR1 SGHDT and CDR2 YYEEEE. Trimming took off 4 bases at V and 7 bases at J, with 15 bases between the two ends. The CDR3 loop spans 13 amino acids. The CDR3 loop reads CASSPRLAGEQYF. CDR3 DNA: TGTGCCAGCAGCCCGAGACTTGCGGGGGAGCAGTACTTC. Together with reference TRBV5-6 and TRBJ2-7, the CDR3 gives the full variable domain: DAGVTQSPTHLIKTRGQQVTLRCSPKSGHDTVSWYQQALGQGPQFIFQYYEEEERQRGNFPDRFSGHQFPNYSSELNVNALLLGDSALYLCASSPRLAGEQYFGPGTRLTVT.

This chain uses TRBV6-6 with TRBJ2-7; no clear D. Looked up from germline, CDR1 is MNHNY and CDR2 is SVGAGI (reference sequence). CDR3 length: 14 residues. Deletions cut 5 bases from V and 0 bases from J, with 11 bases between. The CDR3 DNA is TGTGCCAGCAGTGCGACGAAGGGCTCCTACGAGCAGTACTTC. It specifies CASSATKGSYEQYF.

Only a few counts were recorded for this clonotype. The gene calls are TRBV4-1 and TRBJ2-7, with 12 bases that match TRBD1. Unmatched junction bases numbered 4, after V lost 0 bases and J lost 4 bases. The CDR3 covers 16 residues. Germline CDR1 reads MGHRA; CDR2 reads YSYEKL. CDR3 sequence reads: CASSQDPGQGAYEQYF. The CDR3 DNA is TGCGCCAGCAGCCAAGATCCGGGACAGGGGGCTTACGAGCAGTACTTC.

This sequence joins TRBV30 and TRBJ2-3; TRBD2 matches at 12 bases. There are 13 residues in the CDR3. V lost 5 bases, J lost 4 bases, and 1 base stayed unmatched. Germline CDR1 and CDR2: GTSNPN and SVGIG (reference sequence). Here the CDR3 DNA reads TGTGCCTGGGGACTAGCGGGGCCAGATACGCAGTATTTT. Translating gives CAWGLAGPDTQYF.

The chain carries TRBV6-2 or TRBV6-3 and TRBJ2-1, with TRBD2 identical over 10 bases. V trimming: 2 bases; J trimming: 6 bases; junction bases outside the gene matches: 16. This CDR3 has 19 residues. Germline assignment: CDR1 MNHEY and CDR2 SVGEGT. The CDR3 region is CASSYRLAGEWDRTNEQFF. The CDR3 DNA reads as TGTGCCAGCAGTTACCGTCTAGCGGGAGAGTGGGATAGGACCAATGAGCAGTTCTTC.

The sample holds a few counts of this clonotype. The rearrangement uses TRBV6-2 or TRBV6-3 and TRBJ2-1; TRBD2 agrees at 9 bases. Germline V gene lookup returns CDR1 MNHEY and CDR2 SVGEGT. V trimming: 7 bases; J trimming: 5 bases; junction bases outside the gene matches: 9. CDR3 size: 15 residues. CDR3 sequence: CASNPLAGGNNEQFF. The CDR3, as DNA: TGTGCCAGCAATCCTTTGGCGGGGGGGAACAATGAGCAGTTCTTC.

This chain joins TRBV7-9 and TRBJ2-2, with a possible D match to TRBD2 (6 bases). Germline CDR1 is SEHNR and CDR2 is FQNEAQ (reference sequence). The CDR3 is 14 residues long. V dropped 5 bases and J dropped 6 bases, with 13 bases sitting between them. CDR3 sequence (DNA): TGTGCCAGCAGCCCCCCTGGGACTCCCGGGGAGCTGTTTTTT. Protein product: CASSPPGTPGELFF.